Below, 12 T cell receptor beta chains from the same sample are listed, as sequenced in a study of molecular identifiers for immune sequencing clone quantification. TCRdb redid the calling of the PCR reads with MiXCR, one entry per CDR3 protein. The sample has about 98,000 distinct CDR3 sequences, under 40% seen once. The sequencing sample was made of naive CD8+ T cells from blood, with Jurkat cell RNA spiked in. Sample subset: FACS-sorted CD8+CD4-CCR7+CD45RA+ naive T cells. The receptor set was obtained from a human donor in good health. Some libraries in this study had Jurkat cell RNA spiked in.

This clonotype was found a few times. The V gene is TRBV6-1, the J gene TRBJ2-7; TRBD2 agrees at 12 bases. The V segment lost 2 bases and the J segment 12 bases; nucleotides outside the gene matches: 14. CDR3 length: 16 residues. Germline loops: CDR1 MNHNS, CDR2 SASEGT. This CDR3 reads CASSESITSGRPLRYF. Written as DNA, the CDR3 is TGTGCCAGCAGTGAATCCATTACTAGCGGGAGGCCCTTGCGGTACTTC.

The V call is TRBV6-2 or TRBV6-3, the J call TRBJ2-7; D is perhaps TRBD2 (5 bases). CDR1 is MNHEY, CDR2 SVGEGT, per germline. This CDR3 comprises 12 residues. Trimming stripped 7 bases from V and 7 bases from J, with 14 bases between. CDR3 sequence (DNA): TGTGCCAGCACCGATCTCACGGGGGAGCAGTACTTC. Its protein product is CASTDLTGEQYF.

The chain carries TRBV4-3 and TRBJ1-6; weak D call: TRBD1 (5 bases). Trimming took off 0 bases at V and 9 bases at J, with 18 bases between the two ends. The CDR3 is made up of 17 amino acids. Germline CDR1 is LGHNA and CDR2 is YSLEER. CDR3 DNA sequence: TGCGCCAGCAGCCAAGACTTACAGGCGTTTTCGGCTTCACCCCTCCACTTT. Its protein product is CASSQDLQAFSASPLHF.

This clonotype occurred a few times. The chain uses TRBV27 and TRBJ2-7, with TRBD1 as a possible D gene (5 bases). Germline CDR1 is MNHEY and CDR2 is SMNVEV (reference sequence). The germline V and J ends were trimmed by 1 base and 4 bases, with 8 bases remaining between them. The CDR3 has 13 residues. CDR3 sequence (DNA): TGTGCCAGCAGTTTATGGTCAGGGTACGAGCAGTACTTC. Translating gives CASSLWSGYEQYF.

The rearrangement uses TRBV9 and TRBJ1-1; perhaps TRBD1 as D (5 bases). This CDR3 has 14 residues. Trimming removed 0 bases at V and 5 bases at J, with 11 bases between. From germline, CDR1 is SGDLS and CDR2 YYNGEE. The CDR3 region is CASSVGGAGTEAFF. In DNA, the CDR3 is TGTGCCAGCAGCGTAGGAGGGGCGGGGACTGAAGCTTTCTTT. Together with reference TRBV9 and TRBJ1-1, the CDR3 gives the full variable domain: DSGVTQTPKHLITATGQRVTLRCSPRSGDLSVYWYQQSLDQGLQFLIQYYNGEERAKGNILERFSAQQFPDLHSELNLSSLELGDSALYFCASSVGGAGTEAFFGQGTRLTVV.

The J gene is TRBJ2-7, the V gene TRBV27, with D tentatively TRBD1 (5 bases). CDR1 and CDR2 (germline): MNHEY, SMNVEV (reference sequence). V was cut by 0 bases and J by 7 bases, with 13 bases left in between. The CDR3 totals 14 residues. The CDR3 region is CASSLSGAALEQYF. DNA for the CDR3: TGTGCCAGCAGTTTATCAGGGGCCGCCTTGGAGCAGTACTTC.

This clonotype was observed once. The chain recombines TRBV9 with TRBJ2-5; 8 nucleotides agree with TRBD1. The CDR3 is 14 amino acids. The J segment lost 2 bases and the V segment lost 3 bases, leaving 3 bases of the junction unmatched. Per the germline V gene, CDR1 is SGDLS and CDR2 is YYNGEE. CDR3 loop: CASSAGGDQETQYF. CDR3 sequence (DNA): TGTGCCAGCAGCGCAGGGGGCGATCAAGAGACCCAGTACTTC.

On this clonotype itself: This clone may be a read error of a much larger clone one base away. This chain connects TRBV7-6 to TRBJ2-7; D call uncertain. The V gene's germline CDR1 is SGHVS and CDR2 FNYEAQ. This CDR3 has 16 residues. The V end was cut by 5 bases, the J end by 3 bases, with 20 bases between. Here the CDR3 DNA reads TGTGCCAGCAGCCCACAACTATCTCGCGGAAGCTACGAGCAGTACTTC. This translates into CASSPQLSRGSYEQYF.

This clonotype showed up just a few times. The rearrangement joins TRBV29-1 to TRBJ2-2; TRBD2 matches at 11 bases. V was clipped by 4 bases and J by 7 bases; unmatched bases: 14. The CDR3 contains 17 residues. The V gene's germline CDR1 is SQVTM and CDR2 ANQGSEA. In DNA, the CDR3 is TGCAGCGTTGGCGGCCTAGCGGGAGGAGAGGGGATCGGGGAGCTGTTTTTT. Its translation is CSVGGLAGGEGIGELFF.

This clonotype was counted only a few times. The rearrangement uses TRBV12-3 or TRBV12-4 and TRBJ1-1; D gene unclear. Trimming took off 3 bases at V and 4 bases at J, with 6 bases between the two ends. The CDR3 runs 12 residues. CDR3 sequence: CASSFSPTEAFF. The CDR3 nucleotides read TGTGCCAGCAGTTTTAGTCCCACTGAAGCTTTCTTT.

The chain joins TRBV28 to TRBJ1-5, with D uncertain. CDR3 length equals 14 residues. Deletions cut 8 bases from V and 2 bases from J, with 13 bases between. The germline V gene has CDR1 MDHEN and CDR2 SYDVKM. The CDR3 loop is CASARQLGNQPQHF. CDR3 DNA: TGTGCCAGCGCGAGGCAGTTGGGCAATCAGCCCCAGCATTTT. Complete variable domain (other parts from reference TRBV28 and TRBJ1-5): DVKVTQSSRYLVKRTGEKVFLECVQDMDHENMFWYRQDPGLGLRLIYFSYDVKMKEKGDIPEGYSVSREKKERFSLILESASTNQTSMYLCASARQLGNQPQHFGDGTRLSIL.

About this clonotype itself: A much larger clone differs from this one at a single base, so this may be a read error. A read error is likely, as this CDR3 ends without the conserved phenylalanine or tryptophan. V is TRBV29-1 and J is TRBJ2-3, with D uncertain. CDR1 and CDR2 (germline): SQVTM, ANQGSEA. The CDR3 covers 11 residues. Trimming took off 4 bases at V and 4 bases at J, with 6 bases between the two ends. DNA of the CDR3: TGCAGCGTTGGGGGTCCAGATACGCAGTATTCT. Translated, it gives CSVGGPDTQYS.